This T cell receptor beta chain was identified in a study of patients and donors after allogeneic stem cell transplantation. This clonotype occurred a few times. TCRdb processed the RT-PCR reads anew with MiXCR; each CDR3 protein has one entry. The sample carries around 170,000 distinct CDR3 sequences, 24% recorded once. Source material: blood, either unsorted or a sorted T cell fraction (not recorded which). The source of this sequence is a human donor who was either an allogeneic HSCT recipient or a stem cell or donor lymphocyte infusion donor (not recorded which). It is not recorded whose cells these are; they may come from a transplant donor.

The CDR3 loop is CASSRDRHPSYEQYF. Written as DNA, the CDR3 is TGTGCCAGCAGTCGGGACCGCCATCCCTCCTACGAGCAGTACTTC. This chain connects TRBV9 to TRBJ2-7; D may correspond to TRBD1 or TRBD2 (5 bases each). The CDR3 contains 15 residues. Between the trimmed V and J ends, which lost 5 bases and 0 bases, there was a span of 15 bases. CDR1 is SGDLS and CDR2 is YYNGEE in the germline V gene.